Listed below are T cell receptor beta chains from one sample, sequenced in a study of beta chain features in type 1 diabetes. TCRdb's table, derived via immunoSEQ multiplex PCR, lists solely in-frame clones and lacks some. The sample includes about 24,000 clones, over 60% of them seen just once. Sample: Tregs from blood. The origin of the receptors is a woman aged 40 to 50 in good health. Both conserved end residues are part of each CDR3. The D gene is left open where the match is weak. Clone size is shown for a subset of rows, as once, few, many or a class of expanded clone.

14,once,TRBJ2-1,TRBD2,TRBV5-1,CASRGLAGPNEQFF,TGCGCCAGCAGGGGACTAGCGGGGCCCAATGAGCAGTTCTTC
16,few,TRBJ2-7,TRBD1,TRBV10-3,CAISDQTGNEDYEQYF,TGTGCCATCAGTGACCAGACAGGGAATGAGGATTACGAGCAGTACTTC
14,.,TRBJ1-4,TRBD1,TRBV6-1,CASSENGQAEKLFF,TGTGCCAGCAGTGAAAACGGACAGGCAGAAAAACTGTTTTTT
17,few,TRBJ1-5,.,TRBV7-9,CASSEVRDTFLAQPQHF,TGTGCCAGCAGCGAAGTCCGGGACACATTTCTAGCTCAGCCCCAGCATTTT
16,.,TRBJ2-3,TRBD2,TRBV5-5,CASSLRLAGAPDTQYF,TGTGCCAGCAGCTTGCGACTAGCGGGGGCCCCGGATACGCAGTATTTT
13,.,TRBJ1-1,.,TRBV7-2,CASSLSASSVAFF,TGTGCCAGCAGCTTATCTGCGTCCTCCGTAGCTTTCTTT
15,.,TRBJ1-2,TRBD1,TRBV6-1,CASSERKGGGYGYTF,TGTGCCAGCAGTGAGAGAAAAGGGGGCGGCTATGGCTACACCTTC
16,.,TRBJ1-3,TRBD1,TRBV14,CASSQTGAHGGNTIYF,TGTGCCAGCAGCCAAACAGGGGCTCACGGGGGAAACACCATATATTTT
14,.,TRBJ2-2,.,TRBV5-1,CASAGRENTGELFF,TGCGCCAGCGCGGGCCGAGAGAACACCGGGGAGCTGTTTTTT
13,.,TRBJ1-2,.,TRBV6-5,CASSYRGIYGYTF,TGTGCCAGCAGTTACCGAGGGATCTATGGCTACACCTTC
15,.,TRBJ1-3,.,TRBV7-2,CASSLAGGSGNTIYF,TGTGCCAGCAGCTTAGCCGGGGGGTCTGGAAACACCATATATTTT
11,.,TRBJ1-2,.,TRBV29-1,CSVESIKGGTF,TGCAGCGTTGAGTCAATTAAAGGCGGTACCTTC
15,.,TRBJ1-2,.,TRBV15,CATSRDLAGGDGYTF,TGTGCCACCAGCAGAGATCTGGCAGGCGGGGATGGCTACACCTTC
16,few,TRBJ2-7,.,TRBV13,CASSLYSLNSIYEQYF,TGTGCCAGCAGCTTATATTCGCTCAACTCGATCTACGAGCAGTACTTC
14,.,TRBJ1-2,.,TRBV5-4,CASTGGTANYGYTF,TGTGCCAGCACCGGGGGGACCGCTAACTATGGCTACACCTTC
15,.,TRBJ2-2,TRBD1,TRBV2,CASSDYTGVSGELFF,TGTGCCAGCAGTGATTATACAGGGGTGAGCGGGGAGCTGTTTTTT
18,.,TRBJ2-3,TRBD2,TRBV7-2,CASSQLFTGTRFGDTQYF,TGTGCCAGCAGCCAACTTTTTACCGGGACTAGGTTCGGGGATACGCAGTATTTT
13,.,TRBJ1-5,.,TRBV5-1,CASSWGPNQPQHF,TGCGCCAGCAGCTGGGGCCCCAATCAGCCCCAGCATTTT
17,.,TRBJ2-3,TRBD2,TRBV5-4,CASSSPLAGTGADTQYF,TGTGCCAGCAGCTCGCCCCTAGCGGGGACCGGGGCAGATACGCAGTATTTT
14,.,TRBJ2-7,.,TRBV10-3,CAISEERAGYEQYF,TGTGCCATCAGTGAAGAAAGGGCGGGCTACGAGCAGTACTTC
18,.,TRBJ2-5,TRBD2,TRBV7-9,CASSPPYPGLAGFETQYF,TGTGCCAGCAGCCCACCATATCCGGGACTAGCGGGGTTTGAGACCCAGTACTTC
17,.,TRBJ2-1,.,TRBV21-1,CASSKGRGRGRGNEQFF,TGTGCCAGCAGCAAAGGTCGAGGCAGGGGGCGCGGTAATGAGCAGTTCTTC
20,.,TRBJ2-6,.,TRBV5-1,CASSRVGGGGGPPGANVLTF,TGCGCCAGCAGCCGCGTTGGGGGGGGCGGAGGTCCCCCGGGGGCCAACGTCCTGACTTTC
16,.,TRBJ2-6,.,TRBV27,CASRGSSPSGANVLTF,TGTGCCAGCAGGGGCAGTTCCCCTTCTGGGGCCAACGTCCTGACTTTC
14,few,TRBJ2-7,.,TRBV29-1,CSVESGDNSYEQYF,TGCAGCGTTGAATCAGGGGATAACTCCTACGAGCAGTACTTC
13,.,TRBJ2-7,TRBD1,TRBV29-1,CSVEGTGIYEQYF,TGCAGCGTTGAGGGGACAGGGATCTACGAGCAGTACTTC
17,.,TRBJ1-3,.,TRBV9,CASSVGLGASSGNTIYF,TGTGCCAGCAGCGTAGGATTGGGGGCCAGCTCTGGAAACACCATATATTTT
15,.,TRBJ1-2,TRBD1,TRBV11-2,CASSLDRGQGYGYTF,TGTGCCAGCAGCCTCGACAGGGGGCAAGGCTATGGCTACACCTTC
14,few,TRBJ2-5,TRBD1,TRBV5-1,CASRLRDRGETQYF,TGCGCCAGCAGACTTCGCGACAGGGGGGAGACCCAGTACTTC
16,.,TRBJ2-7,.,TRBV10-2,CASSSLQVKLSYEQYF,TGCGCCAGCTCTTCTCTCCAGGTGAAACTCTCCTACGAGCAGTACTTC
14,.,TRBJ1-1,.,TRBV2,CASSPVRVNTEAFF,TGTGCCAGCAGTCCCGTCAGGGTGAACACTGAAGCTTTCTTT
14,.,TRBJ1-5,TRBD1,TRBV29-1,CSARETGNNQPQHF,TGCAGCGCCCGAGAGACAGGGAACAATCAGCCCCAGCATTTT
14,.,TRBJ1-2,.,TRBV11-2,CASSTLRQNYGYTF,TGTGCCAGCAGCACGTTAAGACAGAACTATGGCTACACCTTC
12,.,TRBJ2-3,.,TRBV18,CASSPVTDTQYF,TGTGCCAGCTCACCCGTAACAGATACGCAGTATTTT
16,.,TRBJ1-3,.,TRBV4-1,CASSQDQRFSGNTIYF,TGCGCCAGCAGCCAAGATCAGCGGTTCTCTGGAAACACCATATATTTT
16,once,TRBJ2-7,.,TRBV7-9,CASSASGGLMFNEQYF,TGTGCCAGCAGCGCCAGTGGGGGGTTAATGTTCAACGAGCAGTACTTC
14,.,TRBJ1-1,.,TRBV7-9,CATSTGDRNTEAFF,TGTGCCACCTCGACGGGGGACCGGAACACTGAAGCTTTCTTT
15,.,TRBJ2-5,TRBD2,TRBV9,CASSPSGGRQETQYF,TGTGCCAGCAGCCCCAGCGGGGGGCGCCAAGAGACCCAGTACTTC
11,.,TRBJ2-7,.,TRBV6-1,CASSYVHEQYF,TGTGCCAGCAGTTATGTCCACGAGCAGTACTTC
15,.,TRBJ1-2,.,TRBV18,CASSTWTRNNYGYTF,TGTGCCAGCTCAACCTGGACAAGAAATAACTATGGCTACACCTTC
15,.,TRBJ2-7,.,TRBV5-4,CASSPRGDLTYEQYF,TGTGCCAGCAGTCCGCGAGGCGACCTAACCTACGAGCAGTACTTC
15,.,TRBJ2-7,TRBD2,TRBV19,CASSGLAGNSYEQYF,TGTGCCAGTTCAGGACTAGCGGGGAACTCCTACGAGCAGTACTTC
11,few,TRBJ2-2,.,TRBV7-9,CASSPSVELFF,TGTGCCAGCAGCCCCTCAGTGGAGCTGTTTTTT
14,few,TRBJ2-4,.,TRBV2,CASSVRGAGSIQYF,TGTGCCAGCAGTGTACGGGGGGCGGGGAGCATTCAGTACTTC
14,few,TRBJ2-2,.,TRBV7-6,CASSTWSNTGELFF,TGTGCCAGCAGTACTTGGTCGAACACCGGGGAGCTGTTTTTT